The rows below give T cell receptor beta chains drawn from one sample of a study of blood T cell repertoires in COVID-19. The method was immunoSEQ multiplex PCR; TCRdb's version includes in-frame clones alone and lacks a portion of them. This table has a few hundred thousand clones, approximately 90% appearing once. What was sequenced was PBMCs or T cells enriched from blood (not recorded which). These receptors were taken from a woman in her thirties or forties who had recovered from COVID-19. Both conserved end residues are part of each CDR3. The D gene is left open where the match is weak. Clone size, where shown, is once, few, many, or a class for clones that have expanded.

D	J	size	V	CDR3	DNA
NA	TRBJ1-5	once	TRBV28	CASFPGGVGNQPQHF	TGTGCCAGTTTCCCCGGGGGGGTTGGCAATCAGCCCCAGCATTTT
TRBD2	TRBJ2-3	NA	TRBV19	CASSLKRGGWDTQYF	TGTGCCAGTAGTCTCAAGCGGGGGGGCTGGGATACGCAGTATTTT
NA	TRBJ2-2	few	TRBV7-3	CASSRERQGTGELFF	TGTGCCAGCAGCCGAGAAAGGCAGGGCACCGGGGAGCTGTTTTTT
NA	TRBJ1-1	once	TRBV6-2/TRBV6-3	CASSYTKARPSSVTEAFF	TGTGCCAGCAGTTACACTAAGGCCCGCCCGAGTAGCGTAACTGAAGCTTTCTTT
NA	TRBJ2-2	NA	TRBV28	CASTTKSGELFF	TGTGCCAGCACGACTAAGTCCGGGGAGCTGTTTTTT
NA	TRBJ2-7	NA	TRBV21-1	CASSKHLRAGCSEQYF	TGTGCCAGCAGCAAACATTTGAGGGCGGGCTGCTCCGAGCAGTACTTC
TRBD1	TRBJ2-2	NA	TRBV7-2	CASSKNGQAGTGELFF	TGTGCCAGCAGCAAAAACGGACAGGCTGGCACCGGGGAGCTGTTTTTT
NA	TRBJ1-2	NA	TRBV12-3/TRBV12-4	CASSLGAGGYTF	TGTGCCAGCAGTTTAGGGGCGGGTGGCTACACCTTC
NA	TRBJ1-2	once	TRBV7-3	CASRDRYGYTF	TGTGCCAGCAGGGACAGATATGGCTACACCTTC
TRBD2	TRBJ2-7	NA	TRBV4-3	CASSLPEKRDSYEQYF	TGCGCCAGCAGCCTCCCGGAGAAGCGGGACTCCTACGAGCAGTACTTC
NA	TRBJ2-1	NA	TRBV11-2	CASSLRGEQFF	TGTGCCAGCAGCTTGAGAGGTGAGCAGTTCTTC
TRBD1	TRBJ1-1	NA	TRBV9	CASSVTGSDTEAFF	TGTGCCAGCAGCGTGACAGGGTCGGACACTGAAGCTTTCTTT
TRBD1	TRBJ1-1	once	TRBV27	CASSLSVTGGASGAFF	TGTGCCAGCAGTTTATCGGTGACAGGGGGTGCATCGGGGGCTTTCTTT
NA	TRBJ2-3	NA	TRBV4-1	CASSQAGTEDTQYF	TGCGCCAGCAGCCAGGCCGGGACTGAAGATACGCAGTATTTT
TRBD1	TRBJ2-7	NA	TRBV28	CASRQGAYEQYF	TGTGCCAGCAGGCAGGGGGCCTACGAGCAGTACTTC
TRBD2	TRBJ2-5	once	TRBV27	CASSFLRGAQETQYF	TGTGCCAGCAGTTTTTTGCGGGGGGCACAAGAGACCCAGTACTTC
TRBD1	TRBJ1-2	NA	TRBV7-9	CASSFGQGTGYTF	TGTGCCAGCAGCTTTGGACAGGGGACGGGCTACACCTTC
NA	TRBJ1-2	NA	TRBV15	CATSRDGGFYGYTF	TGTGCCACCAGCAGAGATGGGGGGTTCTATGGCTACACCTTC
NA	TRBJ1-4	NA	TRBV6-5	CASSSATGTEKLFF	TGTGCCAGCAGTTCAGCGACAGGAACTGAAAAACTGTTTTTT
TRBD2	TRBJ2-1	NA	TRBV11-3	CASSFREGGNEQFF	TGTGCCAGCAGCTTCCGGGAGGGAGGCAATGAGCAGTTCTTC
NA	TRBJ1-5	NA	TRBV4-3	CASSQDPPGTYSNQPQHF	TGCGCCAGCAGCCAAGATCCCCCGGGGACTTATAGCAATCAGCCCCAGCATTTT